This TCR beta chain was profiled in a study of cytomegalovirus exposure and HLA in healthy donors. A note on this clone: Germline and junction disagree at one end, which may indicate a read error.

60 Vbeta and 13 Jbeta primers were used in PCR. The data were produced by immunoSEQ multiplex PCR, yet TCRdb's version contains in-frame clones alone and is incomplete. The repertoire holds roughly 97,000 clones, with 55% to 80% as singletons. This CDR3 spans 15 amino acids. Per germline, CDR1 SGHAT and CDR2 FQDESV (reference sequence). The source material was PBMCs. The chain joins TRBV11-1 to TRBJ2-3, with 9 nucleotides matching TRBD2. This clonotype was obtained from a man aged 35-49 years in good health and CMV-seronegative. The CDR3 DNA reads as TGTGCCAGCAGTTTAGCGGGGGAGGGCACAGATACGCAGTATTTT. Translated: CASSLAGEGTDTQYF.